These 7 T cell receptor beta chains were all obtained from the same sample, sequenced in a study of CD8+CD57+ T cells in acquired aplastic anemia. Genomic DNA provided the template from which TCR beta VDJ and CDR3 profiles were obtained. TCRdb ran MiXCR on the reads and lists one entry per CDR3 protein. Among 68,000 or so distinct CDR3 sequences listed, roughly 50% were seen once. The sequencing sample was made of sorted CD4+, CD8+, or CD8+CD57+ T cells (not recorded which) from PBMCs. The receptors originated from a human donor in good health, serving as a control.

At least ten counts were recorded for this clonotype. The chain is built from TRBV9 and TRBJ1-6, with 11 positions matching TRBD1. V gave up 3 bases and J gave up 14 bases; unmatched junction bases: 10. CDR3 length: 15 amino acids. The germline V gene has CDR1 SGDLS and CDR2 YYNGEE. As DNA, the CDR3 is TGTGCCAGCAGCGGAGGGACAGGGGGTTCTATGGCCCTCCACTTT. This codes for CASSGGTGGSMALHF.

The chain is built from TRBV9 and TRBJ1-2; tentative D call: TRBD1 (6 bases). The CDR3 sequence is 14 residues long. Germline-derived CDR1 and CDR2 are SGDLS and YYNGEE. The V and J ends lost 0 bases and 6 bases respectively, with 12 bases between them. CDR3 in amino acids: CASSVDGAGDGYTF. In DNA form, the CDR3 reads TGTGCCAGCAGCGTAGACGGGGCAGGGGATGGCTACACCTTC.

The sample holds many counts of this clonotype. The chain uses TRBV6-5 and TRBJ2-1; the D is unclear. V lost 0 bases and J lost 0, with 6 bases in between. This CDR3 is built from 15 residues. Germline CDR1 and CDR2: MNHEY and SVGAGI. Written as DNA, the CDR3 is TGTGCCAGCAGTTACTCGGGCGGCTCCTACAATGAGCAGTTCTTC. This sequence encodes CASSYSGGSYNEQFF.

This clonotype was recorded at least ten times. This rearrangement joins TRBV27 to TRBJ1-1; 7 bases line up with TRBD1. This CDR3 region has 13 residues. Germline V gives CDR1 MNHEY, CDR2 SMNVEV (reference sequence). Unmatched junction bases numbered 3, after V lost 5 bases and J lost 3 bases. CDR3 in amino acids: CASSLTGYTEAFF. For the CDR3, the DNA is TGTGCCAGCAGTCTGACAGGGTACACTGAAGCTTTCTTT.

This clonotype was seen many times. The rearrangement uses TRBV7-4 and TRBJ1-4, with no clear D. The V end lost 1 base, the J end lost 5 bases, and 8 bases lay between the germline ends. CDR1 is SGHVT and CDR2 is SQSDAQ in the germline V gene. The CDR3 totals 14 residues. The CDR3 reads CASSLGGGNEKLFF. DNA of the CDR3: TGTGCCAGCAGCTTAGGAGGAGGGAATGAAAAACTGTTTTTT.

V and J are TRBV19 and TRBJ2-7; D not resolved. Germline V CDR1 and CDR2: LNHDA, SQIVND (reference sequence). Trimming took off 6 bases at V and 2 bases at J, with 14 bases between the two ends. The CDR3 loop spans 14 amino acids. Here the CDR3 DNA reads TGTGCCAGTAGCAGACGTGATAGAGCCTACGAGCAGTACTTC. Amino acids: CASSRRDRAYEQYF.

The chain links TRBV11-3 to TRBJ1-2; the D is unclear. The CDR3 is 15 amino acids. Trimming pared 0 bases from V and 7 bases from J, leaving 15 bases between. The germline CDR1 and CDR2 sequences are SGHNT and YENEEA. DNA of the CDR3: TGTGCCAGCAGCTTAGATCCAGGCTTTATCAGTGGCTACACCTTC. This translates into CASSLDPGFISGYTF.